This TCR beta chain came from a study of cytotoxic CD8 clonotypes in ibrutinib-treated CLL. The assay was immunoSEQ multiplex PCR, and TCRdb's table has in-frame clones only and misses some. The sample has more than 110,000 clones; 60% to 85% are singletons. Regarding this clone: Its target is unknown.

Notes on the study in general: Private clonotypes, not public ones, expanded at ibrutinib response.

This sequence originates from a human donor with chronic lymphocytic leukemia. Sample: PBMCs, taken after 24 months of ibrutinib treatment.

DNA for the CDR3: TGTGCCTGGAAGGTAAACAGGGAAAACACTGAAGCTTTCTTT. Its translation: CAWKVNRENTEAFF. The gene calls are TRBV30 and TRBJ1-1; D might be TRBD1 (6 bases). This CDR3 has 14 residues. Germline CDR1 and CDR2: GTSNPN and SVGIG (reference sequence). The germline V and J ends were trimmed by 4 bases and 2 bases, with 14 bases remaining between them. Full variable domain (missing parts from reference TRBV30 and TRBJ1-1): SQTIHQWPATLVQPVGSPLSLECTVEGTSNPNLYWYRQAAGRGLQLLFYSVGIGQISSEVPQNLSASRPQDRQFILSSKKLLLSDSGFYLCAWKVNRENTEAFFGQGTRLTVV.